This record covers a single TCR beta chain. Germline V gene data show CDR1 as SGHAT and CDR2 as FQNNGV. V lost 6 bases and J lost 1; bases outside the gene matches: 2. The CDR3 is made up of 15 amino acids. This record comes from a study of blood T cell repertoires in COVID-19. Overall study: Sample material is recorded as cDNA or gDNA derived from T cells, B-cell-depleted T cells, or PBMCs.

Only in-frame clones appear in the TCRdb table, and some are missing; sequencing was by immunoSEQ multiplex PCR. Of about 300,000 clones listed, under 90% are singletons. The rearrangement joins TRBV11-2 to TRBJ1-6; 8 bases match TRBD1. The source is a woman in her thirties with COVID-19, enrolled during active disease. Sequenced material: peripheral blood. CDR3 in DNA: TGTGCCAGCAGTACAGGGGGGTCCTATAATTCACCCCTCCACTTT. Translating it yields CASSTGGSYNSPLHF.